A selection of T cell receptor beta chains follows, all from one sample in a study of neurological immune-mediated disorders. TCRdb re-analysed the 5' RACE reads in MiXCR, keeping a single row per CDR3 protein. The table records about 74,000 distinct CDR3 sequences, around 5.5% of them present only once. The sequencing sample was made of PBMCs. The receptors were gathered from a man between 18 and 29 years old with multiple sclerosis. CDR3s include the opening cysteine and the closing phenylalanine or tryptophan. D genes are given only for firm matches. Some rows mark clone size as missing; the rest say once, few, many or name a class of expanded clone.

>NA|many|TRBJ2-1|TRBV5-1
TGCGCCAGCAGCATCGGACACCCCAACGAGCAGTTCTTC
CASSIGHPNEQFF
>TRBD2|many|TRBJ2-7|TRBV5-6
TGTGCCAGCAGCTTGCTTCCGCGTCTAGCGGCCCCCTACGAGCAGTACTTC
CASSLLPRLAAPYEQYF
>NA|many|TRBJ2-1|TRBV6-1
TGTGCCAGCAGTGAATTCAGGATCTCCTACAATGAGCAGTTCTTC
CASSEFRISYNEQFF
>NA|NA|TRBJ2-6|TRBV15
TGTGCCACCAGCAGAGCCCGGGTCGACCTCCGGAGCCCTGGGGCCAACGTCCTGACTTTC
CATSRARVDLRSPGANVLTF
>TRBD1|many|TRBJ2-7|TRBV5-1
TGCGCCAGCAGCTTTAACAGGGGAATCGAGCAGTACTTC
CASSFNRGIEQYF
>TRBD1|many|TRBJ1-2|TRBV12-3/TRBV12-4
TGTGCCAGCAGTTCTTGGACAGGGGGCGACTATGGCTACACCTTC
CASSSWTGGDYGYTF
>NA|many|TRBJ2-7|TRBV7-8
TGTGCCAGCACGCGGGACTCCGGGGGAGAGCAGTACTTC
CASTRDSGGEQYF
>NA|many|TRBJ1-5|TRBV20-1
TGCAGTGCTAGTGTAGTCCAGGCGGAGAATCAGCCCCAGCATTTT
CSASVVQAENQPQHF
>NA|few|TRBJ2-4|TRBV20-1
TGCAGTGCGGGCAAAAAGGGCTATGAAATTCAGTACTTC
CSAGKKGYEIQYF
>NA|many|TRBJ1-1|TRBV3-1
TGTGCCAGCAGCCAAGCCCGGACAGCGATGAACACTGAAGCTTTCTTT
CASSQARTAMNTEAFF
>NA|many|TRBJ2-5|TRBV7-2
TGTGCCAGCAGCTTAGGGGGACCGAGGGACCAGTACTTC
CASSLGGPRDQYF
>TRBD1|few|TRBJ2-7|TRBV7-8
TGTGCCAGCAGCTCGACAGGGGAGCAGTACTTC
CASSSTGEQYF
>NA|many|TRBJ1-1|TRBV10-3
TGTGCCATCACCGGGGCCGGGCCAAATGAAGCTTTCTTT
CAITGAGPNEAFF
>NA|many|TRBJ1-5|TRBV20-1
TGCAGTGCTAGAGATTGGGGAGGTGACCATCAGCCCCAGCATTTT
CSARDWGGDHQPQHF
>NA|NA|TRBJ1-6|TRBV20-1
TGCAGTGCTAAGGACGGGTGGGATTCACCCCTCAACTTT
CSAKDGWDSPLNF
>TRBD2|many|TRBJ2-5|TRBV5-4
TGTGCCAGCAGCTTCGGGCGGGGGGGCCCAGGAGAGACCCAGTACTTC
CASSFGRGGPGETQYF
>TRBD2|many|TRBJ2-3|TRBV4-2
TGTGCCAGCAGCTCCTCTGGGACTAGCGGGGTCGGGGATACGCAGTATTTT
CASSSSGTSGVGDTQYF
>NA|few|TRBJ1-2|TRBV5-1
TGCGCCAGCACCCCGCGGGGAAAAAAGTGGGATGGCTACACCTTC
CASTPRGKKWDGYTF
>NA|many|TRBJ1-1|TRBV20-1
TGCAGTGCTGCAGGGATACTGAACACTGAAGCTTTCTTT
CSAAGILNTEAFF
>NA|few|TRBJ1-4|TRBV20-1
TGCAGTGCTAGAGATTGGGCAGGGGAAGAACTGTTTTTT
CSARDWAGEELFF
>TRBD2|few|TRBJ2-3|TRBV4-3
TGCGCCAGCAGCCAAGACATAGCGGGAGGGGGTACAGATACGCAGTATTTT
CASSQDIAGGGTDTQYF
>NA|NA|TRBJ1-2|TRBV6-1
TGTGCCAGCGCCCATGAGCGGGACTATGGCTACACCTTC
CASAHERDYGYTF
>NA|many|TRBJ2-5|TRBV6-5
TGTGCCAGCAGTTTCTCGCAGGGCCTGGGGACCCAGTACTTC
CASSFSQGLGTQYF
>NA|few|TRBJ2-6|TRBV9
TGTGCCAGCAGCGTTGAGGGGGGCGCCGTCCTGACTTTC
CASSVEGGAVLTF
>TRBD1|many|TRBJ2-3|TRBV20-1
TGCAGTGCTCCGGGACAGTCATTTAGCACAGATACGCAGTATTTT
CSAPGQSFSTDTQYF
>TRBD1|many|TRBJ2-5|TRBV20-1
TGCAGTGCCACAGGGGTGGAGACCCAGTACTTC
CSATGVETQYF
>NA|many|TRBJ2-3|TRBV5-1
TGCGCCAGCAGCCCGCCAGTTGGGCAGGCAGATACGCAGTATTTT
CASSPPVGQADTQYF
>NA|many|TRBJ2-7|TRBV7-2
TGTGCCAGCAGCAAACAGGGATTGGACTCCTACGAGCAGTACTTC
CASSKQGLDSYEQYF
>NA|many|TRBJ1-4|TRBV29-1
TGCAGCGTTGAAACCAAGAACAAGGAAAACCTGTTTTTT
CSVETKNKENLFF
>TRBD1|many|TRBJ2-7|TRBV5-6
TGTGCCAGCAGCTTCATGACCCGGGACAGGGCTAACGAGCAGTACTTC
CASSFMTRDRANEQYF
>NA|many|TRBJ2-1|TRBV20-1
TGCAGTGTATTTCGGCGTCATGAGCAGTTCTTC
CSVFRRHEQFF
>TRBD1|few|TRBJ1-2|TRBV7-2
TGTGCCAGCAGCTTGGTACAGGGGGACTATGGCTACACCTTC
CASSLVQGDYGYTF
>NA|many|TRBJ2-4|TRBV15
TGTGCCACCAGCAGAGGGACACTTAAAAACATTCAGTACTTC
CATSRGTLKNIQYF
>NA|many|TRBJ2-6|TRBV6-2/TRBV6-3
TGTGCCAGCAGTCGTCCCGGGACAAGTACGGGGGCCAACGTCCTGACTTTC
CASSRPGTSTGANVLTF
>NA|many|TRBJ1-1|TRBV5-1
TGCGCCAGCAGCTTCGACGGGGAGAACACTGAAGCTTTCTTT
CASSFDGENTEAFF
>NA|NA|TRBJ2-3|TRBV20-1
TGCAGTGCGCGTGCTGGGGGAAGCACAGATACGCAGTATTTT
CSARAGGSTDTQYF
>NA|many|TRBJ2-7|TRBV27
TGTGCCAGCAGTTTTAGTGAAGGGTACGAGCAGTACTTC
CASSFSEGYEQYF
>NA|many|TRBJ1-5|TRBV20-1
TGCAGTGCTAGAGGTCCTATGGGGGAGCCCCAGCATTTT
CSARGPMGEPQHF
>NA|NA|TRBJ1-2|TRBV20-1
TGCAGTGCTAGAGAAGCCAGGGGAGCAGAGGGCTACACCTTC
CSAREARGAEGYTF
>NA|NA|TRBJ2-7|TRBV20-1
TGCAGTGTTACAACCTCCTACGAGCAGTACTTC
CSVTTSYEQYF
>TRBD2|many|TRBJ2-1|TRBV9
TGTGCCAGCAGCGTAGAGGTAGCGGGATCTCGGAATGAGCAGTTCTTC
CASSVEVAGSRNEQFF
>NA|many|TRBJ2-7|TRBV2
TGTGCCAGCAAAGGGACGATGAGCTCCTACGAGCAGTACTTC
CASKGTMSSYEQYF
>NA|many|TRBJ1-1|TRBV7-8
TGTGCCAGCAGCCTTATGGGTTCTTCGGCGAACACTGAAGCTTTCTTT
CASSLMGSSANTEAFF
>NA|many|TRBJ1-2|TRBV20-1
TGCAGTGCGGCCCCGGATAACTATGGCTACACCTTC
CSAAPDNYGYTF
>NA|NA|TRBJ1-1|TRBV3-1
TGTGCCAGCAGCCACCGTGGGGACACTGAAGCTTTCTTT
CASSHRGDTEAFF
>TRBD1|few|TRBJ2-1|TRBV20-1
TGCAGTGCATTCAGGGGAGGACAGGGTTACAATGAGCAGTTCTTC
CSAFRGGQGYNEQFF
>NA|many|TRBJ1-1|TRBV7-3
TGTGCCAGCAGCACCGGAGGGGGGGACACTGAAGCTTTCTTT
CASSTGGGDTEAFF
>NA|once|TRBJ2-1|TRBV7-9
TGTGCCAGCAGACCTGCACCCTTTAATGAGCAGTTCTTC
CASRPAPFNEQFF
>NA|NA|TRBJ2-7|TRBV28
TGTGCCAGCAGTTTTCATCTGGGGTCTCTCTCCTACGAGCAGTACTTC
CASSFHLGSLSYEQYF
>NA|many|TRBJ2-3|TRBV5-5
TGTGCCAGCAGCTTGCCCGCTGTTGCAGATACGCAGTATTTT
CASSLPAVADTQYF
>NA|many|TRBJ2-7|TRBV5-6
TGTGCCAGCAGCCCACAAATTACCGGGGTAATCCTCTACGAGCAGTACTTC
CASSPQITGVILYEQYF
>NA|many|TRBJ1-5|TRBV6-6
TGTGCCAGCAGTTACAGAAGCAATCAGCCCCAGCATTTT
CASSYRSNQPQHF
>NA|many|TRBJ2-6|TRBV11-2
TGTGCCAGCAGCTTGTCTGGGGCCAACGTCCTGACTTTC
CASSLSGANVLTF
>TRBD2|few|TRBJ2-3|TRBV7-2
TGTGCCAGCAGCGCCGGACTAGGGGCACAGAAACGGGGGTATTTT
CASSAGLGAQKRGYF
>NA|many|TRBJ2-7|TRBV5-1
TGCGCCAGCGCCTCGGAGTTGGAGCAGTACTTC
CASASELEQYF
>TRBD2|many|TRBJ2-7|TRBV14
TGTGCCAGCAGCCACCGGGAGGTCTACGAGCAGTACTTC
CASSHREVYEQYF
>TRBD1|many|TRBJ1-1|TRBV20-1
TGCAGTGCGAAGGACAGGGTTGGCGTAGACACTGAAGCTTTCTTT
CSAKDRVGVDTEAFF
>TRBD2|many|TRBJ2-3|TRBV20-1
TGCAGTGCTAGGCTAGCGGGGGGGTCTGGTGCAGATACGCAGTATTTT
CSARLAGGSGADTQYF
>NA|many|TRBJ1-2|TRBV20-1
TGCAGTGCCAGGGGAATTGATGGCTACACCTTC
CSARGIDGYTF